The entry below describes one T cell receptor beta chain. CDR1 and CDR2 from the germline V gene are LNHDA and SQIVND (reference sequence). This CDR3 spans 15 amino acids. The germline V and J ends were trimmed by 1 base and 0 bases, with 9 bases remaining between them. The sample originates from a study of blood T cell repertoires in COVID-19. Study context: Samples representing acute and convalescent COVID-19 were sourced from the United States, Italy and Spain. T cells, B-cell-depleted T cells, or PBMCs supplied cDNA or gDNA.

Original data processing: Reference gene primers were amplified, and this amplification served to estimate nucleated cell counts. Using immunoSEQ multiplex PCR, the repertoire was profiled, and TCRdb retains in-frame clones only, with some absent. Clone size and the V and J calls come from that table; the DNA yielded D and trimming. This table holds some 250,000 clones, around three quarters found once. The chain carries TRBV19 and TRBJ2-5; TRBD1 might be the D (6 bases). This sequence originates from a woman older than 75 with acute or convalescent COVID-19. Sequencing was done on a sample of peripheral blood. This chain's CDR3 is CASSIGNRDQETQYF. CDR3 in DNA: TGTGCCAGTAGTATAGGTAACAGGGACCAAGAGACCCAGTACTTC.